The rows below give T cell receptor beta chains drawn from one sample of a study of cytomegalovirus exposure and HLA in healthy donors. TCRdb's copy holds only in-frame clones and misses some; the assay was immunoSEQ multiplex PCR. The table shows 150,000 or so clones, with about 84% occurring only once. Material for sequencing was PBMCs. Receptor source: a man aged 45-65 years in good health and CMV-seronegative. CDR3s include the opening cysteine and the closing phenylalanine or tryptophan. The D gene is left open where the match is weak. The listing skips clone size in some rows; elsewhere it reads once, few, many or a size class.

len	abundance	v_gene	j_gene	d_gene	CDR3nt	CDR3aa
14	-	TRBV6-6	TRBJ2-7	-	TGTGCCAGCAGTTACGCCAGGCAGTCCTACGAGCAGTACTTC	CASSYARQSYEQYF
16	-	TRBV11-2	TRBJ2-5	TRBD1	TGTGCCAGCAGCTCAGCTGGGACAGGGATGGGGGAGACCCAGTACTTC	CASSSAGTGMGETQYF
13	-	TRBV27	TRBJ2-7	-	TGTGCCAGCAGTTTAAAGCGGACCTACGAGCAGTACTTC	CASSLKRTYEQYF
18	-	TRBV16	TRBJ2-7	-	TGTGCCAGCAGCCCGAACCTAGGGACTCCAGCTCCGACCTACGAGCAGTACTTC	CASSPNLGTPAPTYEQYF
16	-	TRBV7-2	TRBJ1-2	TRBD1	TGTGCCAGCAGCTTAGAGGGGGACAGCCGTAACTATGGCTACACCTTC	CASSLEGDSRNYGYTF
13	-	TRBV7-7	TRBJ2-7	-	TGTGCCAGCAGCTTAGCGGTGGAGTACGAGCAGTACTTC	CASSLAVEYEQYF
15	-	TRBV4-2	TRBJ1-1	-	TGTGCCAGCAGCCAAGCCGACACAGGGAATACTGAAGCTTTCTTT	CASSQADTGNTEAFF
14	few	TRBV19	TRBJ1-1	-	TGTGCCAGTCAAAGGGGAGGGGGAAACACTGAAGCTTTCTTT	CASQRGGGNTEAFF
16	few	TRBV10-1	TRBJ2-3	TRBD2	TGCGCCAGCGCGCCTGGGCTAGCGGGGAGCACAGATACGCAGTATTTT	CASAPGLAGSTDTQYF
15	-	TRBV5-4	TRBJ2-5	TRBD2	TGTGCCAGCAGCTTACCTAGCGGGGGACAAGAGACCCAGTACTTC	CASSLPSGGQETQYF
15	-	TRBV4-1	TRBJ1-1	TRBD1	TGCGCCAGCAGCCGACCACAGGGGGCTGGCACTGAAGCTTTCTTT	CASSRPQGAGTEAFF
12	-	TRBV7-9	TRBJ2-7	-	TGTACCAGCAGCCGGGACCTCTCGGGGGAGTACTTC	CTSSRDLSGEYF
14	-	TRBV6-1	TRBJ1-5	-	TGTGCCAGCAGTGGGCAGGGAAGCAATCAGCCCCAGCATTTT	CASSGQGSNQPQHF
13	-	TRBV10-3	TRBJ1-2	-	TGTGCCATCAGTGGGACAGAGAGCTATGGCTACACCTTC	CAISGTESYGYTF
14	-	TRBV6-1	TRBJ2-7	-	TGTGCCAGCAGTGCCCGGGACTCGTCCTACGAGCAGTACTTC	CASSARDSSYEQYF
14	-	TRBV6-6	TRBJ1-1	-	TGTGCCAGCAGTGGACAGAATATGAACACTGAAGCTTTCTTT	CASSGQNMNTEAFF
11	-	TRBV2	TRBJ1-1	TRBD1	TGTGCCAGCAGTGCTCAAGGGGGCGCTTTCTTT	CASSAQGGAFF
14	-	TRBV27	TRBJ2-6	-	TGTGCCAGCAGTCCGGTGTCTGGGGCCAACGTCCTGACTTTC	CASSPVSGANVLTF
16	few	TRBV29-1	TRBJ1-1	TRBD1	TGCAGCGCCTGGGACAGGGGGCTGGGGATGAACACTGAAGCTTTCTTT	CSAWDRGLGMNTEAFF
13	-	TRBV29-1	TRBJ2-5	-	TGCAGCTCCCGGAGGGGACACCAAGAGACCCAGTACTTC	CSSRRGHQETQYF
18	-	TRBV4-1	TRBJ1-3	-	TGCGCCAGCAGCCTCGGGGGGAAGGGGCCAGGGTCTGGAAACACCATATATTTT	CASSLGGKGPGSGNTIYF
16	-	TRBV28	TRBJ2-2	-	TGTGCCAGCAGCCTAGTCCGGGACATAGGGGCCGGGGAGCTGTTTTTT	CASSLVRDIGAGELFF
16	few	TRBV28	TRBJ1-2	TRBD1	TGTGCCAGCAGTGCCCTTCGGACAGGGGGCTCGTATGGCTACACCTTC	CASSALRTGGSYGYTF
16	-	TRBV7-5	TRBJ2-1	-	TGTGCCAGAACCCGGGGGGCGGGTGCCACCTACAATGAGCAGTTCTTC	CARTRGAGATYNEQFF
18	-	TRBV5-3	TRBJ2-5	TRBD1	TGTGCCAGAAGGACTTTTTCCGGGACAGTACGTCCCGGGGAGACCCAGTACTTC	CARRTFSGTVRPGETQYF
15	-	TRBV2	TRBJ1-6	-	TGTGCCAGCAGTTCACGACAGAGGACCAATTCACCCCTCCACTTT	CASSSRQRTNSPLHF
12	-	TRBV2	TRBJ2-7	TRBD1	TGTGCCAGCAGAGGGGGCCGGTACGAGCAGTACTTC	CASRGGRYEQYF
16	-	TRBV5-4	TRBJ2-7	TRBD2	TGTGCCAGCAGCTTGGGAGGACTAGCGGCGACCTACGAGCAGTACTTC	CASSLGGLAATYEQYF
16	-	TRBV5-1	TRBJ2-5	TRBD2	TGCGCCAGCAGCCCGATCCCCGGGACTAGTCGAGAGACCCAGTACTTC	CASSPIPGTSRETQYF
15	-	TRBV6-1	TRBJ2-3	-	TGTGCCAGCTTACCGGGGGACGGATACACAGATACGCAGTATTTT	CASLPGDGYTDTQYF
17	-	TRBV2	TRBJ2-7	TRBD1	TGTGCCAGCAGTGGACAGGGGCCGTCTTCTAGCTCCTACGAGCAGTACTTC	CASSGQGPSSSSYEQYF
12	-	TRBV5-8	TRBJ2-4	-	TGTGCCAGCAGAACCACCGACGGGATTCAGTACTTC	CASRTTDGIQYF
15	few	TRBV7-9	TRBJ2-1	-	TGTGCCAGCAGTTTAACAGGGATGGGCTACAATGAGCAGTTCTTC	CASSLTGMGYNEQFF
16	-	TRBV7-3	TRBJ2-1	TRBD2	TGTGCCAGCAGCTTATCTGGCAGCGGGGGGCCAGATGAGCAGTTCTTC	CASSLSGSGGPDEQFF
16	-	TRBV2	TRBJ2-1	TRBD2	TGTGCCAGCAGTGGGACTAGCGGGACTACGTACAATGAGCAGTTCTTC	CASSGTSGTTYNEQFF
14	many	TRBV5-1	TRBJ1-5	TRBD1	TGCGCCAGCAGCTTGACAGGGGCGGATCAGCCCCAGCATTTT	CASSLTGADQPQHF
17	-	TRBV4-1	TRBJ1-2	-	TGCGCCAGCAGCCAAGAACCGGCGGAACAATCTAACTATGGCTACACCTTC	CASSQEPAEQSNYGYTF
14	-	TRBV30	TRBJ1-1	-	TGTGCCTGGAGTGTACATGGCGACGGGGGGAGAGCTTTCTTT	CAWSVHGDGGRAFF
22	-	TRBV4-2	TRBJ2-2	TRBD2	TGTGCCAGCAGCCAAGATAGCAAAGGACTAGCGGGAGGGCCAACCAACACCGGGGAGCTGTTTTTT	CASSQDSKGLAGGPTNTGELFF
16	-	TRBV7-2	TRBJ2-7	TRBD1	TGTGCCAGCAGCCGAGAAGGACAGGGGGCAGCCTACGAGCAGTACTTC	CASSREGQGAAYEQYF
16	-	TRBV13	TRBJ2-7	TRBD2	TGTGCCAGCAGCCTCGGGACTAGCGGGAGTGGCTACGAGCAGTACTTC	CASSLGTSGSGYEQYF
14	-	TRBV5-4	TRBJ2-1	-	TGTGCCAGCAGCTTTCGTGGGAGAAGCAATGAGCAGTTCTTC	CASSFRGRSNEQFF
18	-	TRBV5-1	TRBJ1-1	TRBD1	TGCGCCAGCAGCTTGGGGGACAGGGGGCGCGAGGTGAACACTGAAGCTTTCTTT	CASSLGDRGREVNTEAFF
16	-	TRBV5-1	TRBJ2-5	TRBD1	TGCGCCAGCAGCGGTAGGGGACAGGGGGCAATGGAGACCCAGTACTTC	CASSGRGQGAMETQYF
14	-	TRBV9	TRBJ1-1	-	TGTGCCAGCAGCCTGCAGGGAGGGGGCACTGAAGCTTTCTTT	CASSLQGGGTEAFF
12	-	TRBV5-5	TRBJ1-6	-	TGTGCCAGCAGCTTGGTGTCGGGACCCCTCCACTTT	CASSLVSGPLHF
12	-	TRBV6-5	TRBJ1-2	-	TGTGCCAGCAGCAGCCAGGAAGGAGGCTACACCTTC	CASSSQEGGYTF
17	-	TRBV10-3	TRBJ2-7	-	TGTGCCATCAGCCAACCCTCGGGAGACGCCAACTCCTACGAGCAGTACTTC	CAISQPSGDANSYEQYF
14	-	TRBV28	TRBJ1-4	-	TGTGCCAGCACCCCAATTGCAACTAATGAAAAACTGTTTTTT	CASTPIATNEKLFF
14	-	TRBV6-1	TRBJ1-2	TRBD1	TGTGCCAGCAGGGACAGGGGAAATAACTCTGGCTACACCTTC	CASRDRGNNSGYTF
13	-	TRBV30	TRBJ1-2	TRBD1	TGTGCCTCTAGACAGGGAAGGATCTATGGCTACACCTTC	CASRQGRIYGYTF
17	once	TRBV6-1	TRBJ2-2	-	TGTGCCAGCAGTGAAGCGTACGGCGGATGGAACACCGGGGAGCTGTTTTTT	CASSEAYGGWNTGELFF
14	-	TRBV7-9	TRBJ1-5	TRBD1	TGTGCCAGCAGTCGACAGGGGTCCAGAGGGCCCCAGCATTTT	CASSRQGSRGPQHF
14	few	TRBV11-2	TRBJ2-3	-	TGTGCCAGCAGCTGGGCCTCCAACACAGATACGCAGTATTTT	CASSWASNTDTQYF
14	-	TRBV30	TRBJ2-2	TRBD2	TGTGCCTGGAGTGCGGGACTAGTAGGCGGGGAGCTGTTTTTT	CAWSAGLVGGELFF
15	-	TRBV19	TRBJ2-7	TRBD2	TGTGCCAGTAGACCCGGGACTAGCGGCTTCTACGAGCAGTACTTC	CASRPGTSGFYEQYF
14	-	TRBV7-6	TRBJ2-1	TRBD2	TGTGCGAGCAAGGGAGCGGGAGCCCCCAATGAGCAGTTCTTC	CASKGAGAPNEQFF
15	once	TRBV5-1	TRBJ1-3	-	TGCGCCAGCAGCCTGCAGGGTGACTCTGGAAACACCATATATTTT	CASSLQGDSGNTIYF
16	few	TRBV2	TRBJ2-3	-	TGTGCCAGCAGCCTACAGGGGACTCTCAGCACAGATACGCAGTATTTT	CASSLQGTLSTDTQYF